The rows below give T cell receptor beta chains drawn from one sample of a study of regulatory T cells. Profiled with immunoSEQ multiplex PCR; TCRdb holds only in-frame clones, not every one. The table has 950 to 1,200 clones, more than 75% seen once. The sequenced sample consisted of CD4+ Tregs sorted from blood. Source of these receptors: a person aged 30 to 40 with CD3G deficiency. CDR3s include the opening cysteine and the closing phenylalanine or tryptophan. A D gene is named only where the DNA matches it firmly. Some rows mark clone size as missing; the rest say once, few, many or name a class of expanded clone.

size: NA
J: TRBJ1-1
V: TRBV29-1
D: NA
DNA: TGCAGCGTTCGGGCCTATGAAGCTTTCTTT
CDR3: CSVRAYEAFF

size: few
J: TRBJ1-2
V: TRBV7-9
D: TRBD1
DNA: TGTGCCAGCAGAAATACAGGGGATCCTAACTATGGCTACACCTTC
CDR3: CASRNTGDPNYGYTF

size: NA
J: TRBJ2-2
V: TRBV18
D: NA
DNA: TGTGCCAGCTCATCCCCCCGGGCAGCGAGGCCGAACACCGGGGAGCTGTTTTTT
CDR3: CASSSPRAARPNTGELFF

size: NA
J: TRBJ2-2
V: TRBV7-9
D: NA
DNA: TGTGCCAGCAGCCAGAGTGGCTCGAGTTTAGGCACCGGGGAGCTGTTTTTT
CDR3: CASSQSGSSLGTGELFF

size: NA
J: TRBJ1-2
V: TRBV6-6
D: NA
DNA: TGTGCCAGCAGCCAGTCAGGGGCTCAGGGCTACACCTTC
CDR3: CASSQSGAQGYTF

size: NA
J: TRBJ1-3
V: TRBV28
D: NA
DNA: TGTGCCACCTCCCCGATAGGCGTTTCTGGAAACACCATATATTTT
CDR3: CATSPIGVSGNTIYF

size: NA
J: TRBJ1-2
V: TRBV18
D: TRBD1
DNA: TGTGCCAGCTCACCAGTCCTGGGACAGGGATATGGCTACACCTTC
CDR3: CASSPVLGQGYGYTF

size: once
J: TRBJ1-2
V: TRBV6-1
D: NA
DNA: TGTGCCAGCAGTCTTAACTATGGCTACACCTTC
CDR3: CASSLNYGYTF

size: NA
J: TRBJ1-5
V: TRBV28
D: TRBD1
DNA: TGTGCCAGCAGCGAAGGGGGCTTGCCGCATCAGCCCCAGCATTTT
CDR3: CASSEGGLPHQPQHF

size: NA
J: TRBJ2-4
V: TRBV5-1
D: NA
DNA: TGCGCCAGCAGCTCGGGGCCCGGTCGAAACATTCAGTACTTC
CDR3: CASSSGPGRNIQYF

size: NA
J: TRBJ1-1
V: TRBV20-1
D: NA
DNA: TGCAGTGCTTTCGCTAACACTGAAGCTTTCTTT
CDR3: CSAFANTEAFF

size: few
J: TRBJ1-2
V: TRBV6-5
D: NA
DNA: TGTGCCAGCAGTAGGACTGTTTTC
CDR3: CASSRTVF

size: NA
J: TRBJ1-2
V: TRBV6-5
D: TRBD1
DNA: TGTGCCAGCAGTGCCAGACAGGGTCAGGGCTACACCTTC
CDR3: CASSARQGQGYTF

size: NA
J: TRBJ2-3
V: TRBV11-2
D: NA
DNA: TGTGCCAGCAGTACCATCAGGGGGCGGGGGGATACGCAGTATTTT
CDR3: CASSTIRGRGDTQYF

size: NA
J: TRBJ1-1
V: TRBV6-1
D: NA
DNA: TGTGCCAGCAGGCCTGGGGGGTTGAACACTGAAGCTTTCTTT
CDR3: CASRPGGLNTEAFF

size: once
J: TRBJ2-3
V: TRBV5-1
D: TRBD1
DNA: TGCGCCAGCAGCTGGGGACAGTCCACAGATACGCAGTATTTT
CDR3: CASSWGQSTDTQYF

size: once
J: TRBJ2-1
V: TRBV6-1
D: TRBD2
DNA: TGTGCCAGCACGATAAGCGGGAGGGTAGCTGAGCAGTTCTTC
CDR3: CASTISGRVAEQFF

size: NA
J: TRBJ1-1
V: TRBV30
D: NA
DNA: TGTGCCTGGAGTGTCGCCAGGGGAGGGACAGCTTTCTTT
CDR3: CAWSVARGGTAFF

size: NA
J: TRBJ2-7
V: TRBV6-1
D: NA
DNA: TGTGCCAGCAGCTTCAAGACGGAGCAGTACTTC
CDR3: CASSFKTEQYF

size: NA
J: TRBJ2-7
V: TRBV7-9
D: NA
DNA: TGTGCCAGCAGCCAATGGGGATACGAGCAGTACTTC
CDR3: CASSQWGYEQYF

size: NA
J: TRBJ2-1
V: TRBV11-2
D: NA
DNA: TGTGCCAGCAGCCCCGGGACTTGGACAGTCAATGAGCAGTTCTTC
CDR3: CASSPGTWTVNEQFF

size: NA
J: TRBJ2-7
V: TRBV6-5
D: NA
DNA: TGTGCCAGCAGTTTCCACTCCGGGACTTCAGGCTACGAGCAGTACTTC
CDR3: CASSFHSGTSGYEQYF

size: NA
J: TRBJ1-4
V: TRBV7-9
D: TRBD1
DNA: TGTGCCAGCAGCTTAGCACCAGGGGGCCAGCGGCGCGGTGAAAAACTGTTTTTT
CDR3: CASSLAPGGQRRGEKLFF

size: few
J: TRBJ2-3
V: TRBV7-2
D: NA
DNA: TGTGCCAGCAGCTTAGCCGGCCTCACAGATACGCAGTATTTT
CDR3: CASSLAGLTDTQYF

size: NA
J: TRBJ2-3
V: TRBV6-1
D: TRBD2
DNA: TGTGCCAGCAGTGAGGTCCAGCGGGGGGCCCGGGATACGCAGTATTTT
CDR3: CASSEVQRGARDTQYF

size: NA
J: TRBJ1-2
V: TRBV19
D: TRBD1
DNA: TGTGCCAGTAGTACCTCAGGGGGCGGCTATGGCTACACCTTC
CDR3: CASSTSGGGYGYTF

size: NA
J: TRBJ1-1
V: TRBV5-1
D: NA
DNA: TGCGCCAGCAGCTTGGGACTCACGATGAACACTGAAGCTTTCTTT
CDR3: CASSLGLTMNTEAFF

size: NA
J: TRBJ1-1
V: TRBV28
D: NA
DNA: TGTGCCAGCAGTTTATGGATGGCAGGGAGGACTGAAGCTTTCTTT
CDR3: CASSLWMAGRTEAFF

size: NA
J: TRBJ1-1
V: TRBV30
D: NA
DNA: TGTGCCTGGAGTGAGGGGATTGAAGCTTTCTTT
CDR3: CAWSEGIEAFF

size: NA
J: TRBJ1-1
V: TRBV5-1
D: TRBD1
DNA: TGCGCCAGCAGCTTGCAGGGGGTAAACACTGAAGCTTTCTTT
CDR3: CASSLQGVNTEAFF

size: few
J: TRBJ2-6
V: TRBV19
D: TRBD2
DNA: TGTGCCAGTAGTATCGGGAGGGGCCGGTCATTCTCTGGGGCCAACGTCCTGACTTTC
CDR3: CASSIGRGRSFSGANVLTF

size: NA
J: TRBJ2-7
V: TRBV18
D: TRBD1
DNA: TGTGCCAGCTCCCCCGGACAGGGGGGCCACGAGCAGTACTTC
CDR3: CASSPGQGGHEQYF

size: NA
J: TRBJ1-2
V: TRBV6-5
D: NA
DNA: TGTGCCAGCAGTTACTCGGGGAGAGACTCTAACTATGGCTACACCTTC
CDR3: CASSYSGRDSNYGYTF

size: NA
J: TRBJ1-1
V: TRBV28
D: TRBD1
DNA: TGTGCCAGCAGCTCCCTAGGACAGGGTTCGGTTGAAGCTTTCTTT
CDR3: CASSSLGQGSVEAFF

size: NA
J: TRBJ2-5
V: TRBV7-2
D: TRBD2
DNA: TGTGCCAGCAGCTTAGTAGGGACTAGCGGGACGTACCAAGAGACCCAGTACTTC
CDR3: CASSLVGTSGTYQETQYF

size: NA
J: TRBJ1-2
V: TRBV7-9
D: NA
DNA: TGTGCCAGCAGCTCCGTCGGGTCCGGGTACACCTTC
CDR3: CASSSVGSGYTF

size: NA
J: TRBJ2-7
V: TRBV11-2
D: TRBD1
DNA: TGTGCCAGCAGCTTTGGACAGGGGGTCTACGAGCAGTACTTC
CDR3: CASSFGQGVYEQYF

size: NA
J: TRBJ2-3
V: TRBV6-1
D: TRBD1
DNA: TGTGCCAGCAGTGACAGTGGGACAGGGGGAACAGATACGCAGTATTTT
CDR3: CASSDSGTGGTDTQYF

size: few
J: TRBJ2-1
V: TRBV5-1
D: NA
DNA: TGCGCCAGCAGCTTGGGGCATACATACAATGAGCAGTTCTTC
CDR3: CASSLGHTYNEQFF

size: NA
J: TRBJ2-6
V: TRBV7-9
D: NA
DNA: TGTGCCAGCAGCTTAAGGCCCGCAGGGGCTGGGGCCAACGTCCCGACTTTC
CDR3: CASSLRPAGAGANVPTF

size: NA
J: TRBJ1-1
V: TRBV5-1
D: TRBD1
DNA: TGCGCCAGCAGCCGACAGGGATGGGACACTGAAGCTTTCTTT
CDR3: CASSRQGWDTEAFF

size: NA
J: TRBJ1-2
V: TRBV28
D: TRBD1
DNA: TGTGCCAGCAGTAGCACGGACAGGGGGGGATATGGCTACACCTTC
CDR3: CASSSTDRGGYGYTF

size: NA
J: TRBJ2-7
V: TRBV28
D: NA
DNA: TGTGCCAGCACCCGTGGCGGAGGAGAATCCTACGAGCAGTACTTC
CDR3: CASTRGGGESYEQYF

size: NA
J: TRBJ1-6
V: TRBV27
D: NA
DNA: TGTGCCAGCAGTTTATTGGACATCCCAAATTCACCCCTCCACTTT
CDR3: CASSLLDIPNSPLHF

size: NA
J: TRBJ1-2
V: TRBV6-6
D: NA
DNA: TGTGCCAGCAGCCCGAGGGAGCGCTACACCTTC
CDR3: CASSPRERYTF

size: few
J: TRBJ1-2
V: TRBV6-6
D: NA
DNA: TGTGCCAGCAGTCTTAACTATGGCTACACCTTC
CDR3: CASSLNYGYTF

size: NA
J: TRBJ2-6
V: TRBV6-1
D: TRBD1
DNA: TGTGCCAGCAGTGGTTACAGGGGCTCGGGGGGGGCCAACGTCCTGACTTTC
CDR3: CASSGYRGSGGANVLTF

size: NA
J: TRBJ2-7
V: TRBV7-8
D: NA
DNA: TGTGCCAGCAGCCGTACGGGGACCTCCAGCGAGCAGTACTTC
CDR3: CASSRTGTSSEQYF

size: once
J: TRBJ2-7
V: TRBV10-3
D: TRBD1
DNA: TGTGCCATCAGCCGGGGACAGGGTCCCTACGAGCAGTACTTC
CDR3: CAISRGQGPYEQYF